Shown below are 17 T cell receptor beta chains from a single sample sequenced in a study of blood T cells in healthy people across ages. Combining a sample-barcoded 5' primer with a J-beta primer mix, a second PCR ran for about 7 to 12 cycles. TCRdb passed the 5' RACE reads through MiXCR, listing each CDR3 protein once. The sample carries about 680,000 distinct CDR3 sequences, 49% recorded once. The material sequenced was blood. These receptors were collected from a woman aged 55 to 70 in good health.

This clonotype occurred a few times. The chain recombines TRBV7-2 with TRBJ2-1; 12 positions agree with TRBD2. V gave up 1 base and J gave up 4 bases; unmatched junction bases: 8. This CDR3 contains 18 residues. Per the germline V gene, CDR1 is SGHTA and CDR2 is FQGNSA. CDR3 sequence (DNA): TGTGCCAGCAGCTTAGGGCTAGCGGGAGGGCGAAGGTACAATGAGCAGTTCTTC. It codes for CASSLGLAGGRRYNEQFF.

The V and J genes are TRBV27 and TRBJ1-2; 7 positions agree with TRBD1. Trimming removed 5 bases from V and 4 bases from J; junction bases left unmatched: 4. CDR3 size: 13 residues. The germline gives CDR1 MNHEY, CDR2 SMNVEV (reference sequence). The CDR3 here is CASSRTGAYGYTF. CDR3 in DNA: TGTGCCAGCAGTAGGACAGGCGCCTATGGCTACACCTTC.

This rearrangement joins TRBV7-2 to TRBJ2-2; maybe TRBD1 (6 bases). With 3 bases removed from V and 7 bases from J, the gap between germline ends came to 24 bases. Germline loops: CDR1 SGHTA, CDR2 FQGNSA. The CDR3 sequence is 18 residues long. The DNA for the CDR3 is TGTGCCAGCAGCTTTTGGGAGTTGCAGGGGAATTCGAACGGGGAGCTGTTTTTT. Its protein product is CASSFWELQGNSNGELFF.

V is TRBV28 and J is TRBJ2-5, with D possibly being TRBD2 (6 bases). This CDR3 comprises 16 residues. V was shortened by 5 bases and J by 11 bases, with 27 bases between the two germline ends. From germline, CDR1 is MDHEN and CDR2 SYDVKM. CDR3 sequence (DNA): TGTGCCAGCAGTGGGTACGGGAGTAGGGGCTACAATGAGCAGTACTTC. Its translation is CASSGYGSRGYNEQYF.

This CDR3 is CASSPQGSTGELFF. The CDR3 DNA follows: TGCGCCAGCAGCCCACAGGGGAGCACCGGGGAGCTGTTTTTT. The chain combines TRBV5-1 with TRBJ2-2, with 7 bases lining up with TRBD1. V trimming: 4 bases; J trimming: 4 bases; junction bases outside the gene matches: 4. Germline V gives CDR1 SGHRS, CDR2 YFSETQ. CDR3 length equals 14 residues.

This clonotype was counted between two and nine times. The J gene is TRBJ2-6, the V gene TRBV5-4; D ambiguous. The V gene lost 0 bases and the J gene lost 2 bases, with 6 bases spanning the gap. Germline V gene data show CDR1 as SGHNT and CDR2 as YYREEE (reference sequence). This CDR3 comprises 15 residues. For the CDR3, the DNA is TGTGCCAGCAGCTTGGCGGTGCCTGGGGCCAACGTCCTGACTTTC. Translating gives CASSLAVPGANVLTF.

As to this clonotype: One junction end disagrees with the germline gene, perhaps due to a read error. The chain couples TRBV15 to TRBJ1-1; D remains ambiguous. This CDR3 has 16 amino acids. The germline gives CDR1 LNHNV, CDR2 YYDKDF (reference sequence). The CDR3 DNA follows: TGTGCCGCCAGCAGAGATCTAAGCAGTCGGAACACTGAAGCTTTCTTT. Translating gives CAASRDLSSRNTEAFF.

There are a few counts of this clonotype. The chain recombines TRBV20-1 with TRBJ2-5; D might be TRBD2 (6 bases). Trimming left V 6 bases short and J 1 base short, with 15 bases between. The V gene's germline CDR1 is DFQATT and CDR2 SNEGSKA (reference sequence). The CDR3 is made up of 14 amino acids. The CDR3 DNA reads as TGCAGTGCCCGAAGCAGGGAGGCCCAAGAGACCCAGTACTTC. Translation: CSARSREAQETQYF.

The chain recombines TRBV9 with TRBJ2-3; D assignment may be TRBD1 or TRBD2 (6 bases each). V gave up 2 bases and J gave up 4 bases, with 14 bases separating them. CDR1 and CDR2 (germline): SGDLS, YYNGEE. CDR3 length equals 15 residues. The CDR3 coding sequence is TGTGCCAGCAGCGTCCTTATGGAGGGGGCAGATACGCAGTATTTT. As protein: CASSVLMEGADTQYF.

The CDR3 here is CASSYSASLETQYF. For the CDR3, the DNA is TGTGCCAGCAGTTACTCGGCTAGCTTAGAGACCCAGTACTTC. The rearrangement links TRBV6-5 to TRBJ2-5; possible D gene TRBD2, 5 bases. The CDR3 runs to 14 residues. Per germline, CDR1 MNHEY and CDR2 SVGAGI. V was pared by 0 bases and J by 4 bases, with 9 bases between.

This clonotype was counted between two and nine times. The CDR3 is CASSLGDPRNEQFF. The CDR3 DNA is TGCGCCAGCAGCCTTGGGGATCCTAGAAATGAGCAGTTCTTC. The chain is built from TRBV4-3 and TRBJ2-1; unclear D gene. This CDR3 has 14 amino acids. With 4 bases removed from V and 7 bases from J, the gap between germline ends came to 14 bases. The V gene's germline CDR1 is LGHNA and CDR2 YSLEER.

This clonotype was detected only once. The chain carries TRBV28 and TRBJ2-7; no reliable D call. CDR3 length equals 15 residues. CDR1 is MDHEN, CDR2 SYDVKM, per germline. Trimming removed 5 bases at V and 3 bases at J, with 17 bases between. The CDR3 sequence is CASSTYGQQFYEQYF. CDR3 DNA: TGTGCCAGCAGTACGTATGGTCAGCAATTCTACGAGCAGTACTTC.

The rearrangement links TRBV29-1 to TRBJ2-1; 12 bases agree with TRBD1. The J segment lost 5 bases and the V segment lost 8 bases, leaving 7 bases of the junction unmatched. Looked up from germline, CDR1 is SQVTM and CDR2 is ANQGSEA. This CDR3 comprises 14 residues. The CDR3 DNA reads as TGCAGCAGCAGGGACAGGGGGCGGAACAATGAGCAGTTCTTC. Translated, it gives CSSRDRGRNNEQFF.

This clonotype was seen more than once but under ten times. The gene calls are TRBV15 and TRBJ2-5; TRBD1 might be the D (6 bases). The CDR3 runs 16 residues. Germline lookup yields CDR1 LNHNV and CDR2 YYDKDF (reference sequence). Trimming cost V 1 base and J 6 bases, with 18 bases left between them. CDR3 in amino acids: CATSRVVTGGEKTQYF. CDR3 bases: TGTGCCACCAGCAGAGTTGTGACAGGCGGCGAGAAGACCCAGTACTTC.

The chain has TRBV7-2 and TRBJ2-4; 7 nucleotides agree with TRBD2. V shed 2 bases and J 9 bases; nucleotides not matched to a gene: 7. CDR1 SGHTA and CDR2 FQGNSA come from the germline V gene. The CDR3 consists of 14 residues. CDR3 sequence reads: CASSLSPGGGIQYF. The CDR3 nucleotides read TGTGCCAGCAGCTTATCCCCGGGGGGTGGCATTCAGTACTTC.

The V gene is TRBV20-1, the J gene TRBJ2-7, with 7 nucleotides matching TRBD2. The CDR3 has 13 amino acids. The germline CDR1 and CDR2 sequences are DFQATT and SNEGSKA (reference sequence). V was pared by 6 bases and J by 7 bases, with 12 bases of the junction left unmatched. CDR3 sequence (DNA): TGCAGTGCGCAAGGGGAGGGTCCGGGGGAGCAGTACTTC. Translating gives CSAQGEGPGEQYF.

The rearrangement links TRBV11-2 to TRBJ1-4, with D possibly TRBD1 on 5 matching bases. The CDR3 extends over 17 amino acids. The germline CDR1 and CDR2 sequences are SGHAT and FQNNGV. The V end lost 5 bases, the J end lost 1 base, and 17 bases lay between the germline ends. The CDR3 protein is CASSPMRGLGTNEKLFF. In DNA, the CDR3 is TGTGCCAGCAGCCCAATGAGGGGCCTCGGAACTAATGAAAAACTGTTTTTT.